Described below is a single T cell receptor (beta chain) sequence and its context. Its antigen remains unidentified. Germline assignment: CDR1 SGHTA and CDR2 FQGNSA. This CDR3 is 13 amino acids long. Trimming took off 8 bases at V and 4 bases at J, with 15 bases between the two ends. The source of the sample is a study of T cells in Graves' hyperthyroidism and ophthalmopathy. Study-wide findings and caveats: Ophthalmopathy was distinguished from stable hyperthyroidism by 13 V-J signatures.

Hyperthyroidism, newly diagnosed and lasting under 2 months, affected patients aged 18 to 65. A roughly 10 ml volume of fresh peripheral blood provided the PBMCs. TCR beta CDR3 region amplification was performed from RNA transcripts. HTBI primers were employed in a first-round RT-PCR of the TCR CDR3. Each CDR3 protein is one row after TCRdb ran MiXCR on the multiplex PCR reads. The sample contains about 550,000 distinct CDR3 sequences, under 25% of which appear only once. This clonotype was sampled from a man between 18 and 29 years old with Graves' hyperthyroidism. Sequenced material: blood. This chain connects TRBV7-2 to TRBJ2-7; no clear D. DNA for the CDR3: TGTGCCAGCGGGCCTCCCAGCGATTACGAGCAGTACTTC. Encoded protein: CASGPPSDYEQYF.